This TCR beta chain was obtained from a study of T cells in Graves' hyperthyroidism and ophthalmopathy. This clonotype was observed many times. Unmatched junction bases numbered 12, after V lost 6 bases and J lost 5 bases. Germline CDR1 and CDR2: MNHEY and SMNVEV (reference sequence). CDR3 size: 17 residues. Clinical symptoms, serum thyroxine and TRAb, thyroid ultrasound and orbital computed tomography together formed the diagnostic basis. Amplification of TCR beta CDR3 regions was performed using RNA transcripts as template. HTBI primers drove first-round RT-PCR of the TCR CDR3. TCRdb used MiXCR to reprocess the multiplex PCR reads, holding one entry per CDR3 protein. The sample lists some 300,000 distinct CDR3 sequences; about 19% were seen once.

The receptor was isolated from a man in his fifties or sixties with Graves' ophthalmopathy. The chain employs TRBV27 and TRBJ2-3, with TRBD2 identical over 12 bases. Sample: blood. Here the CDR3 DNA reads TGTGCCAGCAGCCATAGGAGACTAGCGGGGGCCCAAGATACGCAGTATTTT. It encodes CASSHRRLAGAQDTQYF.